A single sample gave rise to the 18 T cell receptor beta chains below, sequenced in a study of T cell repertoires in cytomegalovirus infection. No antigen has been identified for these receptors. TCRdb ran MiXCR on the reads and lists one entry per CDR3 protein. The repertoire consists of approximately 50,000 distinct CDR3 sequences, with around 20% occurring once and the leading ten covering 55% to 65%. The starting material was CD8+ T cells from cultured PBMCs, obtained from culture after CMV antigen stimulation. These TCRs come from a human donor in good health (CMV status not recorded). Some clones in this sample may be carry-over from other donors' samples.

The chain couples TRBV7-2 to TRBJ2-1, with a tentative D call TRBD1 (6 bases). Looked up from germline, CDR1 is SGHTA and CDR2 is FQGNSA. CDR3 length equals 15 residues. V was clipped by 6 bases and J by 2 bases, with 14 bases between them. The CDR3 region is CASSPTGNTYNEQFF. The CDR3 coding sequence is TGTGCCAGCAGTCCTACAGGGAACACCTACAATGAGCAGTTCTTC.

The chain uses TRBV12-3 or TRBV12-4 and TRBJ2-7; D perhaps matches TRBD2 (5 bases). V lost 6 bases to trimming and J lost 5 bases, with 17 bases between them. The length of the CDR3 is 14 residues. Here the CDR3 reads CASRKGSPGNEQYF. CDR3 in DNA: TGTGCCAGCAGGAAAGGATCGCCGGGGAACGAGCAGTACTTC.

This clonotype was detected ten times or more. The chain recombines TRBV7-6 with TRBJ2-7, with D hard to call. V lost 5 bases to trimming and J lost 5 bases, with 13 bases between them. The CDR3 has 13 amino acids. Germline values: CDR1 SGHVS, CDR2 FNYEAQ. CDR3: CASSPAGYHEQYF. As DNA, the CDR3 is TGTGCCAGCAGCCCAGCCGGGTACCACGAGCAGTACTTC.

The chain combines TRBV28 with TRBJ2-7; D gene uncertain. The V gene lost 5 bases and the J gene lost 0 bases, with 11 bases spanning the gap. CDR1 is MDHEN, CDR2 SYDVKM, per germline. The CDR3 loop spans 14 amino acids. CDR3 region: CASSPGRYSYEQYF. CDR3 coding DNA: TGTGCCAGCAGTCCAGGACGTTACTCCTACGAGCAGTACTTC. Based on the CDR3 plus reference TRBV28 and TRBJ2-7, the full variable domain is DVKVTQSSRYLVKRTGEKVFLECVQDMDHENMFWYRQDPGLGLRLIYFSYDVKMKEKGDIPEGYSVSREKKERFSLILESASTNQTSMYLCASSPGRYSYEQYFGPGTRLTVT.

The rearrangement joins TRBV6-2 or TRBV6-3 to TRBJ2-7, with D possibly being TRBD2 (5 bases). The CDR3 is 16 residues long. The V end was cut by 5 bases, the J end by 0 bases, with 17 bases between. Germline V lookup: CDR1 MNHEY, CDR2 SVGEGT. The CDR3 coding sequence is TGTGCCAGCAGTCTTTCGTCCGGGATTAGCTCCTACGAGCAGTACTTC. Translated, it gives CASSLSSGISSYEQYF.

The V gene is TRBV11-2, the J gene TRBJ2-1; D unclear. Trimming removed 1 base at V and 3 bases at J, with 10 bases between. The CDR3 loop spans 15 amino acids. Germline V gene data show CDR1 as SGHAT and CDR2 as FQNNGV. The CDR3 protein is CASSLVPTVYNEQFF. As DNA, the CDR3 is TGTGCCAGCAGCTTAGTACCCACAGTCTACAATGAGCAGTTCTTC.

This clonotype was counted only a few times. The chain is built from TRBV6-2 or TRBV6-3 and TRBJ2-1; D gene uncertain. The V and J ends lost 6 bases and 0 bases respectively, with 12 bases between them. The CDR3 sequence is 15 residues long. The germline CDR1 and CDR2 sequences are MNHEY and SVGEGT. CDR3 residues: CASSSRDYSYNEQFF. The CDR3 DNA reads TGTGCCAGCAGCTCTAGGGATTACTCCTACAATGAGCAGTTCTTC.

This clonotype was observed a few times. CDR3: CASSLVAGGLASYNEQFF. In DNA, the CDR3 is TGTGCCAGCAGCTTAGTCGCCGGAGGACTAGCGAGCTACAATGAGCAGTTCTTC. The chain carries TRBV7-9 and TRBJ2-1, with 9 bases lining up with TRBD2. Germline CDR1 SEHNR, CDR2 FQNEAQ (reference sequence). Germline trimming cut 1 base from V and 3 bases from J; bases unmatched to any gene: 10. The CDR3 is made up of 18 amino acids.

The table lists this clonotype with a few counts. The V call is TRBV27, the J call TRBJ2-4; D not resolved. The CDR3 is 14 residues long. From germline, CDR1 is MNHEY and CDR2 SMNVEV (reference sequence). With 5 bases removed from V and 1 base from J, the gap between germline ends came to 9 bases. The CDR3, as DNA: TGTGCCAGCAGTCCCCTAGGGGCCAAAAACATTCAGTACTTC. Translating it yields CASSPLGAKNIQYF.

The CDR3 spells CASTHGGNQPQHF. CDR3 nucleotides: TGTGCCAGCACCCACGGGGGTAATCAGCCCCAGCATTTT. The chain employs TRBV6-6 and TRBJ1-5; D is perhaps TRBD1 (5 bases). This CDR3 comprises 13 residues. Per germline, CDR1 MNHNY and CDR2 SVGAGI (reference sequence). V was pared by 7 bases and J by 4 bases, with 11 bases between.

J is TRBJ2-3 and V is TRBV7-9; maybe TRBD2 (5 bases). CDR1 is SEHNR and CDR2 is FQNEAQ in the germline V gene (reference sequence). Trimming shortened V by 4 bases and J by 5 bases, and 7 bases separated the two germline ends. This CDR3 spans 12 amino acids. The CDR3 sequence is CASSWRRDTQYF. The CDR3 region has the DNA TGTGCCAGCAGCTGGAGGAGAGATACGCAGTATTTT.

CDR3 coding DNA: TGTGCCAGCGGAACTGGCAATGGCTACACCTTC. The encoded protein is CASGTGNGYTF. This chain joins TRBV7-2 and TRBJ1-2; D is unresolved. This CDR3 has 11 residues. Trimming removed 8 bases at V and 6 bases at J, with 10 bases between. Germline CDR1 and CDR2: SGHTA and FQGNSA. The full variable domain, with the rest looked up from reference TRBV7-2 and TRBJ1-2, is GAGVSQSPSNKVTEKGKDVELRCDPISGHTALYWYRQSLGQGLEFLIYFQGNSAPDKSGLPSDRFSAERTGGSVSTLTIQRTQQEDSAVYLCASGTGNGYTFGSGTRLTVV.

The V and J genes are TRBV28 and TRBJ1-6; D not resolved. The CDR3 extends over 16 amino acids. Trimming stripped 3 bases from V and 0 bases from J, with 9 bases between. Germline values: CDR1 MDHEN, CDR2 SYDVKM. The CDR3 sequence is CASSLRFSSYNSPLHF. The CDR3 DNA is TGTGCCAGCAGTTTGAGGTTTAGCTCCTATAATTCACCCCTCCACTTT.

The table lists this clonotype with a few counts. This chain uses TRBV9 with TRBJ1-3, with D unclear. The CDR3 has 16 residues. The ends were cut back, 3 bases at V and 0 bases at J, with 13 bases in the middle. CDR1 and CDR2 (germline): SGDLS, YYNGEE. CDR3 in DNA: TGTGCCAGCAGCGCTCGGACGGCTGGCTCTGGAAACACCATATATTTT. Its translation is CASSARTAGSGNTIYF.

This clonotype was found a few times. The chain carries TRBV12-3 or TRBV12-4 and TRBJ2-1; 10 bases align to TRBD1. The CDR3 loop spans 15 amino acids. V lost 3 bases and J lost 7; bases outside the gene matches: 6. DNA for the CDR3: TGTGCCAGCAGTTTGACAGGGGGCATAGTAAATGAGCAGTTCTTC. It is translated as CASSLTGGIVNEQFF.

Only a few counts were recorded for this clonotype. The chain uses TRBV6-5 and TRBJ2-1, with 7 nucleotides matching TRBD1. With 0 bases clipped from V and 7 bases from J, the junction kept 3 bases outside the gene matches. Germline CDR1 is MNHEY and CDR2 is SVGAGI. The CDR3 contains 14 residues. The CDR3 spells CASSYSGTANEQFF. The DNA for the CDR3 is TGTGCCAGCAGTTACTCGGGGACAGCTAATGAGCAGTTCTTC.

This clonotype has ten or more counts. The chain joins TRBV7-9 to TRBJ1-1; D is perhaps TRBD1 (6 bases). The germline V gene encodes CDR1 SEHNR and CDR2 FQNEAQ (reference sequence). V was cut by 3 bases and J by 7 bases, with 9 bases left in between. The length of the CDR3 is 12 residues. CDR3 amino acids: CASSFGQSEAFF. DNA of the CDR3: TGTGCCAGCAGCTTTGGACAGAGTGAAGCTTTCTTT.

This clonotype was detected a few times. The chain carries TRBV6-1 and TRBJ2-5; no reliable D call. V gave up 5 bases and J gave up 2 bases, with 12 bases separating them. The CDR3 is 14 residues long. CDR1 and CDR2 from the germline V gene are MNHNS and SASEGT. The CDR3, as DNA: TGTGCCAGCAGTCTCGGACGGGTTCAAGAGACCCAGTACTTC. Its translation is CASSLGRVQETQYF.